This TCR beta chain is from a study of cytomegalovirus exposure and HLA in healthy donors. General observations from the study: Later, an analysis showed that TCR beta chains associated with HLA were more clonally expanded than others that were equally common.

PCR was performed using 60 Vbeta and 13 Jbeta primers. Method: immunoSEQ multiplex PCR; TCRdb's copy keeps in-frame clones and lacks some. The sample has 110,000 to 150,000 clones; roughly 85% are singletons. With regard to this clone: Its antigen is not identified.

CDR3 length: 16 residues. With V trimmed by 6 bases and J by 7 bases, 11 bases remained unmatched. Per germline, CDR1 SNHLY and CDR2 FYNNEI. The sample consisted of PBMCs. The receptor comes from a male donor in good health and CMV-seronegative. The rearrangement joins TRBV2 to TRBJ1-5, with 11 bases lining up with TRBD1. The chain's CDR3 is CASSRGQGAFGQPQHF. CDR3 bases: TGTGCCAGCAGCCGAGGACAGGGGGCTTTTGGGCAGCCCCAGCATTTT.